The rows below give T cell receptor beta chains drawn from one sample of a study of blood T cells in healthy people across ages. TCRdb re-called the 5' RACE reads with MiXCR, one entry per CDR3 protein. The sample consists of around 1.7 million distinct CDR3 sequences, roughly 27% of them appearing once. Sequenced sample: blood. The receptors originated from a woman in her thirties in good health. Both conserved end residues are part of each CDR3. The order of the fields is clone size, J gene, V gene, D gene, CDR3 protein, CDR3 DNA. D genes are given only for firm matches. Where a row states a size, it is once, few, many or the class of an expanded clone; other rows omit it.

clone size: many; J gene: TRBJ2-1; V gene: TRBV24-1; D gene: TRBD1; CDR3 protein: CATSDAGTGGMGEQFF; CDR3 DNA: TGTGCCACCAGTGACGCCGGGACAGGGGGCATGGGTGAGCAGTTCTTC
clone size: many; J gene: TRBJ2-5; V gene: TRBV6-1; D gene: TRBD2; CDR3 protein: CASRGSGNVETQYF; CDR3 DNA: TGTGCCAGCAGGGGCAGCGGGAACGTAGAGACCCAGTACTTC
clone size: NA; J gene: TRBJ1-2; V gene: TRBV6-2/TRBV6-3; D gene: NA; CDR3 protein: CASRPADYGYTF; CDR3 DNA: TGTGCCAGCAGGCCGGCGGACTATGGCTACACCTTC
clone size: many; J gene: TRBJ1-2; V gene: TRBV5-5; D gene: TRBD1; CDR3 protein: CASSADRGSYGYTF; CDR3 DNA: TGTGCCAGCAGCGCCGACAGGGGTTCCTATGGCTACACCTTC
clone size: NA; J gene: TRBJ1-1; V gene: TRBV3-1; D gene: NA; CDR3 protein: CASRAKSTEAFF; CDR3 DNA: TGTGCCAGCAGAGCCAAGAGCACTGAAGCTTTCTTT
clone size: few; J gene: TRBJ2-5; V gene: TRBV14; D gene: NA; CDR3 protein: CASSQEGDETQYF; CDR3 DNA: TGTGCCAGCAGCCAAGAGGGGGATGAGACCCAGTACTTC
clone size: NA; J gene: TRBJ2-1; V gene: TRBV20-1; D gene: NA; CDR3 protein: CSAKGPSGGFF; CDR3 DNA: TGCAGTGCTAAAGGCCCCTCCGGGGGGTTCTTC
clone size: NA; J gene: TRBJ1-5; V gene: TRBV7-2; D gene: NA; CDR3 protein: CASSSNRDQPQHF; CDR3 DNA: TGTGCCAGCAGCTCGAACAGGGATCAGCCCCAGCATTTT
clone size: NA; J gene: TRBJ1-5; V gene: TRBV2; D gene: TRBD1; CDR3 protein: CASNRGETQPQHF; CDR3 DNA: TGTGCCAGCAACAGGGGAGAGACACAGCCCCAGCATTTT
clone size: NA; J gene: TRBJ2-5; V gene: TRBV20-1; D gene: NA; CDR3 protein: CSAVREEAGETQYF; CDR3 DNA: TGCAGTGCCGTTAGGGAGGAGGCTGGAGAGACCCAGTACTTC
clone size: many; J gene: TRBJ2-7; V gene: TRBV3-1; D gene: NA; CDR3 protein: CASSHKKGGHGHPYEQYF; CDR3 DNA: TGTGCCAGCAGCCACAAAAAGGGCGGACACGGACACCCCTACGAGCAGTACTTC
clone size: NA; J gene: TRBJ1-1; V gene: TRBV29-1; D gene: NA; CDR3 protein: CSVDPTGWTEAFF; CDR3 DNA: TGCAGCGTAGACCCGACAGGCTGGACTGAAGCTTTCTTT
clone size: many; J gene: TRBJ2-7; V gene: TRBV25-1; D gene: NA; CDR3 protein: CASSEGFLEQYF; CDR3 DNA: TGTGCCAGCAGTGAAGGATTCCTCGAGCAGTACTTC
clone size: few; J gene: TRBJ2-3; V gene: TRBV20-1; D gene: NA; CDR3 protein: CSAPIITSTDTQYF; CDR3 DNA: TGCAGTGCTCCCATAATTACTAGCACAGATACGCAGTATTTT
clone size: many; J gene: TRBJ2-7; V gene: TRBV4-1; D gene: TRBD1; CDR3 protein: CASSQDSRGSEQYF; CDR3 DNA: TGCGCCAGCAGCCAAGACTCCAGGGGGTCCGAGCAGTACTTC
clone size: NA; J gene: TRBJ2-7; V gene: TRBV7-2; D gene: NA; CDR3 protein: CASSLVPGSREQYF; CDR3 DNA: TGTGCCAGCAGCTTAGTTCCTGGGTCGAGGGAGCAGTACTTC
clone size: few; J gene: TRBJ2-5; V gene: TRBV28; D gene: TRBD2; CDR3 protein: CASSPRLTGGPRGETQYF; CDR3 DNA: TGTGCCAGCAGCCCACGTCTGACGGGAGGGCCTCGGGGAGAGACCCAGTACTTC
clone size: NA; J gene: TRBJ1-5; V gene: TRBV4-1; D gene: NA; CDR3 protein: CASSQDLAPRSWPQHF; CDR3 DNA: TGCGCCAGCAGCCAAGATTTGGCACCACGCTCGTGGCCCCAGCATTTT
clone size: once; J gene: TRBJ2-2; V gene: TRBV3-1; D gene: NA; CDR3 protein: CASSQNGRLTGELFF; CDR3 DNA: TGTGCCAGCAGCCAAAACGGACGGCTGACCGGGGAGCTGTTTTTT
clone size: NA; J gene: TRBJ2-7; V gene: TRBV27; D gene: TRBD1; CDR3 protein: CASGRQGCYEQYF; CDR3 DNA: TGTGCCAGCGGGAGACAGGGTTGCTACGAGCAGTACTTC
clone size: NA; J gene: TRBJ2-7; V gene: TRBV5-1; D gene: NA; CDR3 protein: CASSLRSGETYEQYF; CDR3 DNA: TGCGCCAGCAGCTTGAGGTCGGGTGAGACCTACGAGCAGTACTTC
clone size: few; J gene: TRBJ2-3; V gene: TRBV29-1; D gene: NA; CDR3 protein: CSATGWPIDTQYF; CDR3 DNA: TGCAGCGCCACAGGGTGGCCCATAGATACGCAGTATTTT
clone size: NA; J gene: TRBJ2-1; V gene: TRBV7-3; D gene: NA; CDR3 protein: CASSLGLLFEQFF; CDR3 DNA: TGTGCCAGCAGCTTGGGACTTCTATTTGAGCAGTTCTTC
clone size: many; J gene: TRBJ2-1; V gene: TRBV4-3; D gene: NA; CDR3 protein: CASSQAAAARNEQFF; CDR3 DNA: TGCGCCAGCAGCCAGGCGGCCGCGGCCAGGAATGAGCAGTTCTTC
clone size: few; J gene: TRBJ1-1; V gene: TRBV12-3/TRBV12-4; D gene: TRBD1; CDR3 protein: CASSGQAQRNTEAFF; CDR3 DNA: TGTGCCAGCTCTGGACAGGCACAGAGGAACACTGAAGCTTTCTTT
clone size: many; J gene: TRBJ1-2; V gene: TRBV5-5; D gene: NA; CDR3 protein: CASSFILGTFYGYTF; CDR3 DNA: TGTGCCAGCAGCTTTATTTTAGGGACATTCTATGGCTACACCTTC
clone size: NA; J gene: TRBJ2-2; V gene: TRBV6-4; D gene: NA; CDR3 protein: CASSAVLNTGELFF; CDR3 DNA: TGTGCCAGCAGCGCCGTCCTGAACACCGGGGAGCTGTTTTTT
clone size: few; J gene: TRBJ2-5; V gene: TRBV5-5; D gene: NA; CDR3 protein: CASSLLTPETQYF; CDR3 DNA: TGTGCCAGCAGCTTGTTAACCCCGGAGACCCAGTACTTC
clone size: NA; J gene: TRBJ2-7; V gene: TRBV7-9; D gene: TRBD2; CDR3 protein: CASSLGLAYYNEQYF; CDR3 DNA: TGTGCCAGCAGCTTGGGACTAGCATATTACAATGAGCAGTACTTC
clone size: NA; J gene: TRBJ2-6; V gene: TRBV7-2; D gene: NA; CDR3 protein: CASSFGRSSGANVLTF; CDR3 DNA: TGTGCCAGCAGCTTTGGCAGAAGCTCTGGGGCCAACGTCCTGACTTTC
clone size: once; J gene: TRBJ2-5; V gene: TRBV7-2; D gene: TRBD2; CDR3 protein: CASSLVASGKETQYF; CDR3 DNA: TGTGCCAGCAGCTTAGTGGCTAGCGGGAAAGAGACCCAGTACTTC
clone size: NA; J gene: TRBJ2-1; V gene: TRBV7-2; D gene: NA; CDR3 protein: CASSVWTGRAYNEQFF; CDR3 DNA: TGTGCCAGCAGCGTCTGGACAGGGAGGGCCTACAATGAGCAGTTCTTC
clone size: NA; J gene: TRBJ2-7; V gene: TRBV7-9; D gene: NA; CDR3 protein: CASSPLAGLHEQYF; CDR3 DNA: TGTGCCAGCAGCCCCCTGGCAGGGTTGCACGAGCAGTACTTC
clone size: few; J gene: TRBJ2-5; V gene: TRBV5-1; D gene: NA; CDR3 protein: CASSLPSLVETQYF; CDR3 DNA: TGCGCCAGCAGCTTGCCCAGCTTAGTGGAGACCCAGTACTTC
clone size: NA; J gene: TRBJ2-5; V gene: TRBV3-1; D gene: NA; CDR3 protein: CASSQDPRVQTQYF; CDR3 DNA: TGTGCCAGCAGCCAAGATCCGAGGGTCCAGACCCAGTACTTC
clone size: NA; J gene: TRBJ1-1; V gene: TRBV27; D gene: TRBD1; CDR3 protein: CASRPGQGRWNTEAFF; CDR3 DNA: TGTGCCAGCAGGCCGGGACAGGGGAGGTGGAACACTGAAGCTTTCTTT
clone size: few; J gene: TRBJ1-3; V gene: TRBV15; D gene: NA; CDR3 protein: CATSRDRISGNTIYF; CDR3 DNA: TGTGCCACCAGCAGAGATAGGATCTCTGGAAACACCATATATTTT
clone size: NA; J gene: TRBJ1-2; V gene: TRBV12-3/TRBV12-4; D gene: TRBD1; CDR3 protein: CASGRQGLSGYTF; CDR3 DNA: TGTGCCAGCGGCCGACAGGGACTTAGTGGCTACACCTTC
clone size: few; J gene: TRBJ2-5; V gene: TRBV7-9; D gene: TRBD1; CDR3 protein: CASSQRTTRDRGREDTQYF; CDR3 DNA: TGTGCCAGCAGCCAACGAACCACCCGGGACAGGGGGCGCGAAGACACCCAGTACTTC
clone size: NA; J gene: TRBJ1-2; V gene: TRBV6-6; D gene: NA; CDR3 protein: CASSYSKGLSNYGYTF; CDR3 DNA: TGTGCCAGCAGTTACTCGAAAGGTCTTTCGAACTATGGCTACACCTTC
clone size: NA; J gene: TRBJ1-1; V gene: TRBV20-1; D gene: NA; CDR3 protein: CGASPGPPGDEAFF; CDR3 DNA: TGCGGTGCTAGCCCCGGGCCGCCTGGGGATGAAGCTTTCTTT
clone size: NA; J gene: TRBJ2-7; V gene: TRBV18; D gene: TRBD2; CDR3 protein: CASSPNGLREFSYEQYF; CDR3 DNA: TGTGCCAGCTCACCAAATGGCCTGCGGGAGTTCTCCTACGAGCAGTACTTC
clone size: few; J gene: TRBJ1-5; V gene: TRBV2; D gene: NA; CDR3 protein: CASKTWGNQPQHF; CDR3 DNA: TGTGCCAGCAAAACTTGGGGAAATCAGCCCCAGCATTTT
clone size: NA; J gene: TRBJ2-1; V gene: TRBV5-6; D gene: NA; CDR3 protein: CASSLVKRFNEQFF; CDR3 DNA: TGTGCCAGCAGCTTGGTAAAGCGTTTCAATGAGCAGTTCTTC
clone size: many; J gene: TRBJ2-5; V gene: TRBV7-2; D gene: TRBD2; CDR3 protein: CASSAGEGETQYF; CDR3 DNA: TGTGCCAGCAGCGCGGGGGAGGGGGAGACCCAGTACTTC
clone size: few; J gene: TRBJ2-7; V gene: TRBV5-1; D gene: TRBD1; CDR3 protein: CASRAGTGSYEQYF; CDR3 DNA: TGCGCCAGCAGGGCCGGGACAGGGTCCTACGAGCAGTACTTC
clone size: few; J gene: TRBJ2-7; V gene: TRBV4-1; D gene: TRBD1; CDR3 protein: CASSSRRRKGQGVGEQYF; CDR3 DNA: TGCGCCAGCAGCTCCCGCCGGAGGAAGGGACAGGGTGTTGGCGAGCAGTACTTC
clone size: NA; J gene: TRBJ2-7; V gene: TRBV7-3; D gene: NA; CDR3 protein: CASSSQGGMIYNEQYF; CDR3 DNA: TGTGCCAGCAGCTCCCAGGGGGGCATGATCTACAATGAGCAGTACTTC
clone size: NA; J gene: TRBJ2-1; V gene: TRBV29-1; D gene: TRBD2; CDR3 protein: CSVVAGDLGNEQFF; CDR3 DNA: TGCAGCGTAGTAGCGGGAGACCTCGGTAATGAGCAGTTCTTC
clone size: few; J gene: TRBJ1-2; V gene: TRBV4-2; D gene: NA; CDR3 protein: CASSHRGEGRRNYGYTF; CDR3 DNA: TGTGCCAGCAGCCACCGGGGGGAGGGCAGGCGAAACTATGGCTACACCTTC
clone size: NA; J gene: TRBJ2-1; V gene: TRBV5-1; D gene: TRBD2; CDR3 protein: CASSREGGRPLEQFF; CDR3 DNA: TGCGCCAGCAGCCGGGAGGGGGGCCGGCCATTAGAGCAGTTCTTC
clone size: many; J gene: TRBJ2-7; V gene: TRBV27; D gene: NA; CDR3 protein: CASSLSPGSEQYF; CDR3 DNA: TGTGCCAGCAGTTTATCGCCCGGGAGCGAGCAGTACTTC
clone size: few; J gene: TRBJ2-4; V gene: TRBV28; D gene: NA; CDR3 protein: CASRPNPDSTPLAKNIQYF; CDR3 DNA: TGTGCCAGCAGACCCAACCCCGACAGCACCCCACTAGCCAAAAACATTCAGTACTTC
clone size: many; J gene: TRBJ2-3; V gene: TRBV20-1; D gene: TRBD2; CDR3 protein: CSARSTSGRSPTDTQYF; CDR3 DNA: TGCAGTGCTAGGTCGACTAGCGGGAGATCGCCGACAGATACGCAGTATTTT
clone size: NA; J gene: TRBJ2-1; V gene: TRBV19; D gene: NA; CDR3 protein: CASSMEGGLYNEQFF; CDR3 DNA: TGTGCCAGTAGTATGGAGGGGGGACTCTACAATGAGCAGTTCTTC
clone size: NA; J gene: TRBJ2-3; V gene: TRBV30; D gene: TRBD2; CDR3 protein: CAWSVGAGGAFSTDTQYF; CDR3 DNA: TGTGCCTGGAGTGTAGGAGCGGGGGGGGCCTTTAGCACAGATACGCAGTATTTT
clone size: few; J gene: TRBJ1-1; V gene: TRBV29-1; D gene: TRBD1; CDR3 protein: CSSPSGTENTEAFF; CDR3 DNA: TGCAGCTCTCCGTCCGGGACAGAGAACACTGAAGCTTTCTTT
clone size: NA; J gene: TRBJ2-3; V gene: TRBV20-1; D gene: TRBD2; CDR3 protein: CSARGLSGVYTQYF; CDR3 DNA: TGCAGTGCTAGAGGTCTGAGCGGGGTTTATACGCAGTATTTT
clone size: NA; J gene: TRBJ2-7; V gene: TRBV15; D gene: TRBD1; CDR3 protein: CATSRDLAGGDEQYF; CDR3 DNA: TGTGCCACCAGCAGAGATTTGGCAGGGGGCGACGAGCAGTACTTC
clone size: NA; J gene: TRBJ2-7; V gene: TRBV20-1; D gene: NA; CDR3 protein: CSARPPRGESYEQYF; CDR3 DNA: TGCAGTGCTCGACCGCCGAGAGGGGAGTCCTACGAGCAGTACTTC